A selection of T cell receptor beta chains follows, all from one sample in a study of cytomegalovirus exposure and HLA in healthy donors. This table comes from immunoSEQ multiplex PCR, and its TCRdb copy is limited to in-frame clones, with some not included. The data contain 90,000 to 130,000 clones, nearly 80% of them singletons. The sequenced sample consisted of PBMCs. These receptors came from a woman aged 25 to 45 in good health and CMV-seronegative. Each CDR3 is given with its conserved first and last residue. The order of the fields is clone size, D gene, J gene, V gene, CDR3 protein, CDR3 DNA. D genes are given only for firm matches. Not every row has a clone size; where given, it reads once, few, many or a size class.

clone size: NA
D gene: NA
J gene: TRBJ1-5
V gene: TRBV7-2
CDR3 protein: CASSLMVEQPQHF
CDR3 DNA: TGTGCCAGCAGCTTAATGGTAGAACAGCCCCAGCATTTT

clone size: NA
D gene: NA
J gene: TRBJ1-2
V gene: TRBV10-2
CDR3 protein: CAIHREGGYTF
CDR3 DNA: TGCGCCATCCACAGGGAGGGCGGCTACACCTTC

clone size: NA
D gene: NA
J gene: TRBJ2-3
V gene: TRBV4-3
CDR3 protein: CASSQDKPGTDTQYF
CDR3 DNA: TGCGCCAGCAGCCAAGATAAACCTGGCACCGATACGCAGTATTTT

clone size: NA
D gene: NA
J gene: TRBJ1-4
V gene: TRBV7-9
CDR3 protein: CASSLRTGNEKLFF
CDR3 DNA: TGTGCCAGCAGCTTGCGGACGGGAAATGAAAAACTGTTTTTT

clone size: NA
D gene: NA
J gene: TRBJ1-2
V gene: TRBV27
CDR3 protein: CASRNGQTHYGYTF
CDR3 DNA: TGTGCCAGCAGGAACGGACAGACACACTATGGCTACACCTTC

clone size: NA
D gene: NA
J gene: TRBJ1-2
V gene: TRBV4-3
CDR3 protein: CASSQEQGVGYTF
CDR3 DNA: TGCGCCAGCAGCCAAGAACAGGGAGTTGGCTACACCTTC

clone size: few
D gene: NA
J gene: TRBJ1-1
V gene: TRBV5-6
CDR3 protein: CASSLGGLLMNTEAFF
CDR3 DNA: TGTGCCAGCAGCTTGGGGGGGCTTCTGATGAACACTGAAGCTTTCTTT

clone size: NA
D gene: TRBD2
J gene: TRBJ2-3
V gene: TRBV9
CDR3 protein: CASSGNRLAGTTDTQYF
CDR3 DNA: TGTGCCAGCAGCGGAAACCGCCTAGCGGGGACGACAGATACGCAGTATTTT

clone size: once
D gene: TRBD1
J gene: TRBJ1-1
V gene: TRBV4-1
CDR3 protein: CASSQGTGATRNTEAFF
CDR3 DNA: TGCGCCAGCAGCCAAGGGACAGGGGCTACAAGGAACACTGAAGCTTTCTTT

clone size: NA
D gene: TRBD1
J gene: TRBJ2-5
V gene: TRBV28
CDR3 protein: CASRVPPGTGKGETQYF
CDR3 DNA: TGTGCCAGCAGAGTCCCTCCCGGGACAGGGAAGGGAGAGACCCAGTACTTC

clone size: NA
D gene: NA
J gene: TRBJ2-7
V gene: TRBV6-1
CDR3 protein: CASSDLPVHEQYF
CDR3 DNA: TGTGCCAGCAGTGACCTCCCGGTCCACGAGCAGTACTTC

clone size: NA
D gene: NA
J gene: TRBJ1-5
V gene: TRBV28
CDR3 protein: CASSLYEGAGDQPQHF
CDR3 DNA: TGTGCCAGCAGTTTATACGAGGGCGCTGGGGATCAGCCCCAGCATTTT

clone size: many
D gene: NA
J gene: TRBJ1-1
V gene: TRBV5-5
CDR3 protein: CASSLSYQDRLSF
CDR3 DNA: TGTGCCAGCAGCCTTTCTTATCAAGACAGGTTGTCCTTT

clone size: NA
D gene: TRBD1
J gene: TRBJ2-5
V gene: TRBV9
CDR3 protein: CASSVGQGAYETQYF
CDR3 DNA: TGTGCCAGCAGCGTAGGACAGGGGGCGTATGAGACCCAGTACTTC

clone size: NA
D gene: TRBD1
J gene: TRBJ1-1
V gene: TRBV19
CDR3 protein: CASTSGQASAEAFF
CDR3 DNA: TGTGCCAGTACCTCGGGACAGGCGTCCGCTGAAGCTTTCTTT

clone size: NA
D gene: TRBD2
J gene: TRBJ2-7
V gene: TRBV5-1
CDR3 protein: CASSWGLAGEYEQYF
CDR3 DNA: TGCGCCAGCAGCTGGGGACTAGCGGGAGAATACGAGCAGTACTTC

clone size: NA
D gene: NA
J gene: TRBJ2-7
V gene: TRBV11-2
CDR3 protein: CASSLAYGEAYEQYF
CDR3 DNA: TGTGCCAGCAGCTTAGCGTATGGGGAGGCCTACGAGCAGTACTTC

clone size: NA
D gene: TRBD2
J gene: TRBJ2-7
V gene: TRBV6-1
CDR3 protein: CASSEEGTGLAGYEQYF
CDR3 DNA: TGTGCCAGCAGTGAAGAAGGGACGGGACTAGCGGGTTACGAGCAGTACTTC

clone size: NA
D gene: NA
J gene: TRBJ2-7
V gene: TRBV28
CDR3 protein: CASSITGQSYEQYF
CDR3 DNA: TGTGCCAGCAGCATCACCGGACAGTCCTACGAGCAGTACTTC

clone size: once
D gene: TRBD2
J gene: TRBJ2-3
V gene: TRBV2
CDR3 protein: CASTRSGGQVDTQYF
CDR3 DNA: TGTGCCAGCACCAGAAGCGGGGGGCAGGTAGATACGCAGTATTTT

clone size: NA
D gene: TRBD2
J gene: TRBJ2-5
V gene: TRBV7-2
CDR3 protein: CASSLAGLAETQYF
CDR3 DNA: TGTGCCAGCAGCTTAGCCGGACTAGCAGAGACCCAGTACTTC

clone size: few
D gene: NA
J gene: TRBJ1-5
V gene: TRBV6-5
CDR3 protein: CASSADNFNQPQHF
CDR3 DNA: TGTGCCAGCAGTGCTGACAACTTCAATCAGCCCCAGCATTTT

clone size: NA
D gene: TRBD1
J gene: TRBJ2-7
V gene: TRBV28
CDR3 protein: CASSLFGQGPYEQYF
CDR3 DNA: TGTGCCAGCAGTTTATTTGGACAGGGACCCTACGAGCAGTACTTC

clone size: few
D gene: NA
J gene: TRBJ1-2
V gene: TRBV7-9
CDR3 protein: CASSRTDPYGYTF
CDR3 DNA: TGTGCCAGCTCTAGGACAGACCCCTATGGCTACACCTTC

clone size: NA
D gene: NA
J gene: TRBJ1-4
V gene: TRBV7-2
CDR3 protein: CASSPMAGKLFF
CDR3 DNA: TGTGCCAGCAGCCCTATGGCCGGGAAACTGTTTTTT

clone size: NA
D gene: NA
J gene: TRBJ1-6
V gene: TRBV23-1
CDR3 protein: CASSQSKAENSPLHF
CDR3 DNA: TGCGCCAGCAGTCAATCGAAAGCCGAAAATTCACCCCTCCACTTT

clone size: NA
D gene: TRBD1
J gene: TRBJ2-5
V gene: TRBV7-9
CDR3 protein: CASSLPPDRAGRTQYF
CDR3 DNA: TGTGCCAGCAGCTTACCGCCCGACAGGGCCGGTCGGACCCAGTACTTC

clone size: few
D gene: NA
J gene: TRBJ2-2
V gene: TRBV7-6
CDR3 protein: CASSGPVPSAGTGELFF
CDR3 DNA: TGTGCCAGCAGCGGACCGGTACCTTCCGCGGGCACCGGGGAGCTGTTTTTT

clone size: NA
D gene: TRBD2
J gene: TRBJ2-7
V gene: TRBV19
CDR3 protein: CASSIASGGYEQYF
CDR3 DNA: TGTGCCAGTAGTATTGCTAGCGGGGGTTACGAGCAGTACTTC

clone size: few
D gene: NA
J gene: TRBJ1-1
V gene: TRBV6-1
CDR3 protein: CASSDYREEAFF
CDR3 DNA: TGTGCCAGCAGTGACTACAGGGAGGAAGCTTTCTTT

clone size: NA
D gene: NA
J gene: TRBJ2-7
V gene: TRBV7-9
CDR3 protein: CASSTAFGLQAYEQYF
CDR3 DNA: TGTGCCAGCAGCACAGCCTTCGGGCTACAGGCCTACGAGCAGTACTTC

clone size: NA
D gene: TRBD1
J gene: TRBJ2-4
V gene: TRBV6-6
CDR3 protein: CASSATGKNKNIQYF
CDR3 DNA: TGTGCCAGCAGTGCGACAGGGAAAAACAAAAACATTCAGTACTTC

clone size: NA
D gene: TRBD1
J gene: TRBJ2-7
V gene: TRBV7-6
CDR3 protein: CASSLARTGVHEQYF
CDR3 DNA: TGTGCCAGCAGCTTAGCGCGGACAGGGGTCCACGAGCAGTACTTC

clone size: NA
D gene: NA
J gene: TRBJ2-5
V gene: TRBV5-6
CDR3 protein: CASSLPDWEEEETQYF
CDR3 DNA: TGTGCCAGCAGCCTTCCAGACTGGGAGGAAGAAGAGACCCAGTACTTC

clone size: many
D gene: NA
J gene: TRBJ1-2
V gene: TRBV6-1
CDR3 protein: CASSEAESNGYTF
CDR3 DNA: TGTGCCAGCAGTGAAGCCGAGTCGAATGGCTACACCTTC

clone size: NA
D gene: NA
J gene: TRBJ2-2
V gene: TRBV9
CDR3 protein: CASSVELLTGELFF
CDR3 DNA: TGTGCCAGCAGCGTAGAACTCCTCACCGGGGAGCTGTTTTTT

clone size: NA
D gene: TRBD2
J gene: TRBJ2-7
V gene: TRBV10-3
CDR3 protein: CAISEGTSGISEQYF
CDR3 DNA: TGTGCCATCAGTGAAGGGACTAGCGGGATCTCCGAGCAGTACTTC

clone size: NA
D gene: TRBD1
J gene: TRBJ1-1
V gene: TRBV19
CDR3 protein: CASSPGQGGTEAFF
CDR3 DNA: TGTGCCAGTAGCCCGGGACAGGGAGGTACTGAAGCTTTCTTT

clone size: few
D gene: NA
J gene: TRBJ2-5
V gene: TRBV29-1
CDR3 protein: CSVVYGGWQETQYF
CDR3 DNA: TGCAGCGTTGTTTATGGCGGTTGGCAAGAGACCCAGTACTTC

clone size: NA
D gene: TRBD1
J gene: TRBJ2-3
V gene: TRBV30
CDR3 protein: CAWSGTGGTDTQYF
CDR3 DNA: TGTGCCTGGAGCGGGACAGGGGGGACAGATACGCAGTATTTT

clone size: NA
D gene: NA
J gene: TRBJ1-1
V gene: TRBV2
CDR3 protein: CASSIQLQAFF
CDR3 DNA: TGTGCCAGCAGTATACAGCTCCAAGCTTTCTTT

clone size: NA
D gene: TRBD1
J gene: TRBJ1-1
V gene: TRBV9
CDR3 protein: CASSVEGTGDTEAFF
CDR3 DNA: TGTGCCAGCAGCGTAGAAGGGACAGGGGACACTGAAGCTTTCTTT

clone size: few
D gene: NA
J gene: TRBJ1-1
V gene: TRBV13
CDR3 protein: CASSGTLNTEAFF
CDR3 DNA: TGTGCCAGCAGCGGGACACTGAACACTGAAGCTTTCTTT

clone size: NA
D gene: TRBD2
J gene: TRBJ2-1
V gene: TRBV15
CDR3 protein: CATMSLAGYTNEQFF
CDR3 DNA: TGTGCCACCATGAGTCTAGCGGGATATACCAATGAGCAGTTCTTC

clone size: NA
D gene: NA
J gene: TRBJ1-2
V gene: TRBV7-2
CDR3 protein: CASSQLPLWLGGYGYTF
CDR3 DNA: TGTGCCAGCAGCCAGCTCCCGCTTTGGCTCGGGGGCTATGGCTACACCTTC

clone size: NA
D gene: NA
J gene: TRBJ2-3
V gene: TRBV4-2
CDR3 protein: CASSRRPSPEVADTQYF
CDR3 DNA: TGTGCCAGCAGCCGCCGCCCTTCCCCGGAGGTAGCAGATACGCAGTATTTT

clone size: NA
D gene: NA
J gene: TRBJ1-1
V gene: TRBV28
CDR3 protein: CASSRGRGTEAFF
CDR3 DNA: TGTGCCAGCAGTCGCGGTAGGGGCACTGAAGCTTTCTTT

clone size: few
D gene: TRBD2
J gene: TRBJ2-7
V gene: TRBV7-2
CDR3 protein: CASSLDMTSGGYEQYF
CDR3 DNA: TGTGCCAGCAGCTTAGATATGACTAGCGGGGGTTACGAGCAGTACTTC

clone size: NA
D gene: TRBD1
J gene: TRBJ1-4
V gene: TRBV28
CDR3 protein: CASSHQGQGGEKLFF
CDR3 DNA: TGTGCCAGCAGTCACCAGGGACAGGGAGGTGAAAAACTGTTTTTT

clone size: once
D gene: TRBD1
J gene: TRBJ1-1
V gene: TRBV10-1
CDR3 protein: CASRPQGEGEAFF
CDR3 DNA: TGCGCCAGCAGGCCACAGGGGGAAGGTGAAGCTTTCTTT

clone size: NA
D gene: NA
J gene: TRBJ1-3
V gene: TRBV6-5
CDR3 protein: CASSVTRPPGNTIYF
CDR3 DNA: TGTGCCAGCAGCGTGACACGGCCGCCTGGAAACACCATATATTTT

clone size: NA
D gene: NA
J gene: TRBJ2-1
V gene: TRBV6-1
CDR3 protein: CASSDMGSSYNEQFF
CDR3 DNA: TGTGCCAGCAGTGATATGGGGAGCTCCTACAATGAGCAGTTCTTC

clone size: NA
D gene: TRBD2
J gene: TRBJ2-1
V gene: TRBV9
CDR3 protein: CASSPLAGIYNEQFF
CDR3 DNA: TGTGCCAGCAGCCCTCTAGCGGGGATTTACAATGAGCAGTTCTTC

clone size: NA
D gene: TRBD1
J gene: TRBJ1-1
V gene: TRBV6-4
CDR3 protein: CASSDSRGRTEAFF
CDR3 DNA: TGTGCCAGCAGTGACTCGAGGGGGCGAACTGAAGCTTTCTTT

clone size: few
D gene: TRBD1
J gene: TRBJ1-2
V gene: TRBV10-3
CDR3 protein: CAISEVAGGKYGYTF
CDR3 DNA: TGTGCCATCAGTGAGGTAGCAGGGGGCAAGTATGGCTACACCTTC

clone size: NA
D gene: TRBD1
J gene: TRBJ2-7
V gene: TRBV28
CDR3 protein: CASSLFGTGRGEQYF
CDR3 DNA: TGTGCCAGCAGTTTATTTGGGACAGGGCGCGGAGAGCAGTACTTC

clone size: few
D gene: TRBD1
J gene: TRBJ1-2
V gene: TRBV5-1
CDR3 protein: CASSGGQPSYGYTF
CDR3 DNA: TGCGCCAGCAGCGGGGGACAGCCCTCCTATGGCTACACCTTC